One and the same sample provided the 10 T cell receptor beta chains below, sequenced in a study of cytomegalovirus exposure and HLA in healthy donors. PCR involved 60 Vbeta and 13 Jbeta primers. The data were produced by immunoSEQ multiplex PCR, yet TCRdb's version contains in-frame clones alone and is incomplete. The table lists about 130,000 clones, 70% to 85% of them singletons, with roughly 1.7% in the top ten. What was sequenced was PBMCs. These receptors all come from a boy younger than 18 in good health and CMV-seronegative.

V gene TRBV5-1 combines with J gene TRBJ1-1; D uncertain. The CDR3 extends over 16 amino acids. CDR1 is SGHRS, CDR2 YFSETQ, per germline. V was cut by 0 bases and J by 0 bases, with 12 bases left in between. CDR3 DNA sequence: TGCGCCAGCAGCTTGGAAGCGGGGATTATGAACACTGAAGCTTTCTTT. Translation: CASSLEAGIMNTEAFF. The complete variable domain, with remaining parts taken from reference TRBV5-1 and TRBJ1-1, reads KAGVTQTPRYLIKTRGQQVTLSCSPISGHRSVSWYQQTPGQGLQFLFEYFSETQRNKGNFPGRFSGRQFSNSRSEMNVSTLELGDSALYLCASSLEAGIMNTEAFFGQGTRLTVV.

The sample holds one count of this clone. The chain is built from TRBV15 and TRBJ2-1, with 14 bases aligning to TRBD2. CDR1 is LNHNV, CDR2 YYDKDF, per germline (reference sequence). The CDR3 has 16 residues. Losses at the gene ends were 1 base for V and 9 bases for J; bases not matched to a gene: 5. CDR3: CATSRVGLAGGFEQFF. The CDR3 coding sequence is TGTGCCACCAGCAGAGTAGGACTAGCGGGAGGATTTGAGCAGTTCTTC.

This clone appeared a single time. V gene TRBV12-5 combines with J gene TRBJ1-3, with 7 bases identical to TRBD1. Germline V gene sequence: CDR1 LGHNT, CDR2 FRNRAP. V shed 1 base, J shed 0 bases, and the junction held 15 bases outside the gene matches. CDR3 length: 20 amino acids. The CDR3 region has the DNA TGTGCTAGTGGTTTGGCCAGACAGGGCGCCGACAAGTACTCTGGAAACACCATATATTTT. It specifies CASGLARQGADKYSGNTIYF.

The V gene is TRBV7-2, the J gene TRBJ2-5; weak D call: TRBD2 (6 bases). Germline V CDR1 and CDR2: SGHTA, FQGNSA. Trimming removed 0 bases from V and 5 bases from J, with 13 bases in between. This CDR3 is built from 15 residues. CDR3 region: CASSLAGSGGETQYF. The CDR3 nucleotides are TGTGCCAGCAGCTTAGCAGGCAGTGGGGGGGAGACCCAGTACTTC.

This chain uses TRBV27 with TRBJ1-2; the D gene is possibly TRBD1 (6 bases). Trimming removed 6 bases from V and 4 bases from J, with 12 bases in between. The germline V gene has CDR1 MNHEY and CDR2 SMNVEV (reference sequence). The CDR3 covers 13 residues. Here the CDR3 reads CASSLTGFYGYTF. CDR3 nucleotide sequence: TGTGCCAGCAGCCTCACAGGGTTCTATGGCTACACCTTC.

The chain employs TRBV7-6 and TRBJ1-3; TRBD1 matches at 11 bases. Trimming took 4 bases from V and 2 from J; bases not matched to a gene: 4. Germline CDR1 SGHVS, CDR2 FNYEAQ. The CDR3 sequence is 16 residues long. In DNA, the CDR3 is TGTGCCAGCAGCTCGGGGGGACAGGGGGCTGGAAACACCATATATTTT. Translation gives CASSSGGQGAGNTIYF. The full variable domain, in which reference TRBV7-6 and TRBJ1-3 provide the parts outside the CDR3, is GAGVSQSPRYKVTKRGQDVALRCDPISGHVSLYWYRQALGQGPEFLTYFNYEAQQDKSGLPNDRFSAERPEGSISTLTIQRTEQRDSAMYRCASSSGGQGAGNTIYFGEGSWLTVV.

V gene TRBV15 combines with J gene TRBJ2-1; 12 nucleotides align to TRBD2. The CDR3 runs to 16 residues. J was trimmed by 8 bases and V by 2 bases; bases with no gene match: 7. Germline CDR1 and CDR2: LNHNV and YYDKDF (reference sequence). CDR3 bases: TGTGCCACCAGCAGAACTGGGACTAGCGGGTGGGATGAGCAGTTCTTC. Its translation is CATSRTGTSGWDEQFF.

CDR3 amino acids: CASSQDRGRGYGYTF. For the CDR3, the DNA is TGTGCCAGCAGCCAGGACAGGGGGCGCGGCTATGGCTACACCTTC. V is TRBV7-2 and J is TRBJ1-2; TRBD1 matches 11 bases. Germline V CDR1 and CDR2: SGHTA, FQGNSA. V trimming: 5 bases; J trimming: 4 bases; junction bases outside the gene matches: 6. This CDR3 is built from 15 residues.

The chain links TRBV7-8 to TRBJ2-7; 7 positions match TRBD1. Per germline, CDR1 SGHVS and CDR2 FQNEAQ. The CDR3 is 14 amino acids. V was clipped by 5 bases and J by 3 bases; unmatched bases: 7. In nucleotides, the CDR3 is TGTGCCAGCAGCCCTCTCCGACAGGGCTACGAGCAGTACTTC. Its translation: CASSPLRQGYEQYF. Filled out from reference TRBV7-8 and TRBJ2-7, the complete variable domain reads GAGVSQSPRYKVAKRGQDVALRCDPISGHVSLFWYQQALGQGPEFLTYFQNEAQLDKSGLPSDRFFAERPEGSVSTLKIQRTQQEDSAVYLCASSPLRQGYEQYFGPGTRLTVT.

The chain employs TRBV2 and TRBJ1-6; D may be TRBD1 (6 bases). Trimming shortened V by 6 bases and J by 10 bases, and 16 bases separated the two germline ends. The germline V gene has CDR1 SNHLY and CDR2 FYNNEI. CDR3 length: 14 residues. The chain's CDR3 is CASRARQELSPLHF. CDR3 DNA: TGTGCCAGCAGGGCACGACAGGAACTATCACCCCTCCACTTT.